The 5 T cell receptor beta chains below come from one sample, sequenced in a study of radiotherapy plus CTLA-4 blockade in lung cancer listed by TCRdb under 2018. Library method: the immunoSEQ multiplex PCR assay. TCRdb obtained this table from immuneACCESS and retained in-frame rearrangements with V and J assigned. These tables miss some clones; where compared with another copy, unresolved V genes account for less than half of the shortfall, and the remainder is unexplained. The sample has about 100,000 clones on record, 83% of them singletons. In total, the top ten clones hold over 0.75% of the sample. The sequenced sample was peripheral blood, obtained from a patient treated with radiotherapy plus ipilimumab. Receptors were obtained from a human donor with non-small cell lung cancer who had stable disease on radiotherapy plus ipilimumab.

This clone was found once. The chain combines TRBV10-2 with TRBJ1-2; D is ambiguous. This CDR3 is built from 11 residues. Trimming took off 2 bases at V and 6 bases at J, with 4 bases between the two ends. CDR1 is WSHSY, CDR2 SAAADI, per germline. CDR3 amino acids: CASSESDGYTF. As DNA, the CDR3 is TGCGCCAGCAGTGAGAGCGATGGCTACACCTTC.

The chain is built from TRBV9 and TRBJ2-7; D tentatively reads TRBD1 or TRBD2 (5 bases each). Germline V CDR1 and CDR2: SGDLS, YYNGEE. The germline V and J ends were trimmed by 3 bases and 2 bases, with 12 bases remaining between them. This CDR3 is built from 14 residues. In DNA, the CDR3 is TGTGCCAGCAGCGAGGGGACGGCACCCTACGAGCAGTACTTC. This codes for CASSEGTAPYEQYF.

With respect to this clone: The same CDR3 is also encoded by other DNA sequences in this sample. This chain joins TRBV9 and TRBJ2-1; 8 nucleotides agree with TRBD2. Per the germline V gene, CDR1 is SGDLS and CDR2 is YYNGEE. After removal of 4 bases from V and 0 bases from J, the junction contained 6 bases not matched to a gene. This CDR3 spans 16 amino acids. In DNA, the CDR3 is TGTGCCAGCAGCTTCCGCAGCGGGAGCTCCTACAATGAGCAGTTCTTC. Translation gives CASSFRSGSSYNEQFF.

V is TRBV6-5 and J is TRBJ2-7; 8 positions agree with TRBD2. The V and J ends lost 3 bases and 7 bases, in that order; junction bases with no gene match: 8. Germline V lookup: CDR1 MNHEY, CDR2 SVGAGI. The CDR3 has 14 amino acids. The CDR3 protein is CASSYGTSTNEQYF. CDR3 sequence (DNA): TGTGCCAGCAGTTATGGGACTAGTACGAATGAGCAGTACTTC.

CDR3 sequence: CASSFRRSSTDTQYF. The CDR3 DNA reads TGTGCCAGCAGCTTCAGACGGAGTAGCACAGATACGCAGTATTTT. This rearrangement joins TRBV7-9 to TRBJ2-3; D is unclear. The CDR3 extends over 15 amino acids. Germline assignment: CDR1 SEHNR and CDR2 FQNEAQ (reference sequence). Trimming removed 3 bases from V and 0 bases from J, with 10 bases in between. The whole variable domain, remainder taken from reference TRBV7-9 and TRBJ2-3, is DTGVSQNPRHKITKRGQNVTFRCDPISEHNRLYWYRQTLGQGPEFLTYFQNEAQLEKSRLLSDRFSAERPKGSFSTLEIQRTEQGDSAMYLCASSFRRSSTDTQYFGPGTRLTVL.